The 7 T cell receptor beta chains presented below share a single source sample, sequenced in a study of beta chain features in type 1 diabetes. Every bit of the isolated RNA underwent reverse transcription, so sequencing read expressed TCRB transcripts. TCRdb's table, derived via immunoSEQ multiplex PCR, lists solely in-frame clones and lacks some. The sample shows about 390,000 clones, over 8.5% of them seen only once. What these receptors recognize is not known. Study findings and constraints: All four CD4+ subsets of Type 1 diabetes patients contained TCRB CDR3s that were moderately but significantly shorter.

Material for sequencing was central memory CD4+ T cells from blood. The receptor set was obtained from a man aged 25-40 years with type 1 diabetes.

This clone came up a few times. CDR3 loop: CASSYADSRNEKLFF. Written as DNA, the CDR3 is TGTGCCAGCAGTTACGCTGACAGCCGGAATGAAAAACTGTTTTTT. The V call is TRBV6-6, the J call TRBJ1-4, with D possibly being TRBD1 (5 bases). This CDR3 has 15 amino acids. Germline V gives CDR1 MNHNY, CDR2 SVGAGI (reference sequence). V gave up 2 bases and J gave up 5 bases, with 12 bases separating them.

This clone has just a few counts. The chain joins TRBV7-9 to TRBJ1-1; 8 bases align to TRBD1. The CDR3 has 15 residues. Germline CDR1 reads SEHNR; CDR2 reads FQNEAQ (reference sequence). With 4 bases clipped from V and 4 bases from J, the junction kept 8 bases outside the gene matches. The CDR3 coding sequence is TGTGCCAGCAGCTACGACAGGGGAGGAGCCACTGAAGCTTTCTTT. Encoded protein: CASSYDRGGATEAFF.

In its sample, this clone was seen a few times. This chain uses TRBV29-1 with TRBJ2-5, with D perhaps matching TRBD2 (6 bases). In germline, CDR1 is SQVTM, CDR2 ANQGSEA. V lost 7 bases to trimming and J lost 5 bases, with 17 bases between them. CDR3 size: 13 residues. This CDR3 is CSGGRSSGETQYF. Written as DNA, the CDR3 is TGCAGCGGAGGGAGGTCTTCGGGGGAGACCCAGTACTTC.

The table lists this clone with a few counts. The chain links TRBV19 to TRBJ2-2; TRBD1 matches 8 bases. The germline CDR1 and CDR2 sequences are LNHDA and SQIVND (reference sequence). The CDR3 totals 19 residues. The trim removed 0 bases at V and 2 bases at J, leaving 11 bases unmatched. The CDR3 nucleotides are TGTGCCAGTAGTATAGAGTTGTTGGGACAGGTCGGTAACACCGGGGAGCTGTTTTTT. Translation: CASSIELLGQVGNTGELFF. The whole variable domain, remainder taken from reference TRBV19 and TRBJ2-2, is DGGITQSPKYLFRKEGQNVTLSCEQNLNHDAMYWYRQDPGQGLRLIYYSQIVNDFQKGDIAEGYSVSREKKESFPLTVTSAQKNPTAFYLCASSIELLGQVGNTGELFFGEGSRLTVL.

The V call is TRBV18, the J call TRBJ2-7; 12 bases agree with TRBD2. V gave up 6 bases and J gave up 1 base; unmatched junction bases: 7. This CDR3 spans 16 amino acids. In germline, CDR1 is KGHSH, CDR2 LQKENI. CDR3 in amino acids: CASSDRLAGVSYEQYF. In DNA form, the CDR3 reads TGTGCCAGCTCGGATAGACTAGCGGGAGTATCCTACGAGCAGTACTTC.

This clone was picked up a small number of times. The chain carries TRBV4-3 and TRBJ2-1, with D maybe TRBD2 (5 bases). The V end was cut by 0 bases, the J end by 3 bases, with 9 bases between. The CDR3 extends over 15 amino acids. Germline assignment: CDR1 LGHNA and CDR2 YSLEER. CDR3 in DNA: TGCGCCAGCAGCCAAGAAAGCGGAAACTACAATGAGCAGTTCTTC. As protein: CASSQESGNYNEQFF.

In its sample, this clone was seen a few times. V is TRBV7-2 and J is TRBJ2-1; D is unresolved. The CDR3 consists of 14 residues. The V end was cut by 0 bases, the J end by 9 bases, with 12 bases between. Germline V gives CDR1 SGHTA, CDR2 FQGNSA. The CDR3: CASSLARSASEQFF. In DNA, the CDR3 is TGTGCCAGCAGCTTAGCGAGGAGCGCAAGTGAGCAGTTCTTC.